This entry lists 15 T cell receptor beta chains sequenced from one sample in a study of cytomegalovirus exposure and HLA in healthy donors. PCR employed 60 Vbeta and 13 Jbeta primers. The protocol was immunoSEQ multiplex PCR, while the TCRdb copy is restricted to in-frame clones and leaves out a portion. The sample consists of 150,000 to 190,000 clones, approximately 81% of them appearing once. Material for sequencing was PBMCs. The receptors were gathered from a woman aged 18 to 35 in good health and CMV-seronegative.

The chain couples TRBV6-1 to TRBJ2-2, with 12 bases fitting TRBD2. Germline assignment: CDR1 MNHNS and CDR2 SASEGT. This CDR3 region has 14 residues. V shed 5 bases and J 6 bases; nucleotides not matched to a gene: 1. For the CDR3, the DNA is TGTGCCAGCAGTCGGACTAGCGGGGCCGGGGAGCTGTTTTTT. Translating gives CASSRTSGAGELFF.

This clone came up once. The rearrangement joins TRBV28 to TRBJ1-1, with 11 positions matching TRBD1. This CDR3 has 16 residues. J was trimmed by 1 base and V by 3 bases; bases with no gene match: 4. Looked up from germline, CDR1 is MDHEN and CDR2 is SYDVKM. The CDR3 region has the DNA TGTGCCAGCAGTTTGTGGACAGGGGGCCCGAACACTGAAGCTTTCTTT. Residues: CASSLWTGGPNTEAFF.

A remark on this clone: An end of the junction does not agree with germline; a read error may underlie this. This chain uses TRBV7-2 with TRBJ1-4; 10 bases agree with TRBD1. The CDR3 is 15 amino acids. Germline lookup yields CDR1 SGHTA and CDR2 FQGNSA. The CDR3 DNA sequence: TGTGCCAGCAGCTCCACCGGGACAGGGGACTCCGCGGAGATTTTT. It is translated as CASSSTGTGDSAEIF.

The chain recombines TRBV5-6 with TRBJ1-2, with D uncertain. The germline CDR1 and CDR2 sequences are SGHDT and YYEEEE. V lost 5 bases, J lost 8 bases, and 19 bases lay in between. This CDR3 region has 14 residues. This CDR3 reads CASRFDEGGRGYTF. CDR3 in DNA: TGTGCCAGCAGATTTGACGAGGGCGGGAGAGGCTACACCTTC.

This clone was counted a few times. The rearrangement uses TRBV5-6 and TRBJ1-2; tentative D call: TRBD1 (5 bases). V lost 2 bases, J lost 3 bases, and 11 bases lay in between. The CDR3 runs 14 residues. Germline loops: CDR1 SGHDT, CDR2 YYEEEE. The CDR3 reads CASSFIRVHYGYTF. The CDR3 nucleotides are TGTGCCAGCAGCTTTATCAGGGTCCACTATGGCTACACCTTC.

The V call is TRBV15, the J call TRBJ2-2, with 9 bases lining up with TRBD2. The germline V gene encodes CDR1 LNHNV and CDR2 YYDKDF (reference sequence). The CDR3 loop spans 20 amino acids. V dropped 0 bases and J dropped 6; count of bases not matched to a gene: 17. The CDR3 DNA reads TGTGCCACCAGCAGAGAGGGCCAATGGGAGCGGGAGGAATTGGCCGGGGAGCTGTTTTTT. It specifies CATSREGQWEREELAGELFF. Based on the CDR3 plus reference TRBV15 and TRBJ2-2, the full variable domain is DAMVIQNPRYQVTQFGKPVTLSCSQTLNHNVMYWYQQKSSQAPKLLFHYYDKDFNNEADTPDNFQSRRPNTSFCFLDIRSPGLGDTAMYLCATSREGQWEREELAGELFFGEGSRLTVL.

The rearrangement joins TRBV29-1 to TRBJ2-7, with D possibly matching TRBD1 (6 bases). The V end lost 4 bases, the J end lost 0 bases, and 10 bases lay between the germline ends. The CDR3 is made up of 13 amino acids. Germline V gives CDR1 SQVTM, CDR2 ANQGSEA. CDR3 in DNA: TGCAGCGTTGGGGGGCGAACCTCCTACGAGCAGTACTTC. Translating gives CSVGGRTSYEQYF.

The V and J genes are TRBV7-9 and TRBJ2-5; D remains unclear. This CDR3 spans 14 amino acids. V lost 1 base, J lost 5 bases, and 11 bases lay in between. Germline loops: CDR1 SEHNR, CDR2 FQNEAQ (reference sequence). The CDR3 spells CASSLGRSAETQYF. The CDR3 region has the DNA TGTGCCAGCAGCTTAGGTCGGAGCGCGGAGACCCAGTACTTC.

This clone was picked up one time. Written as DNA, the CDR3 is TGTGCCAGCAGCTTTCAGGGTCAGCCCCAGCATTTT. Amino acids: CASSFQGQPQHF. V gene TRBV7-2 combines with J gene TRBJ1-5, with D perhaps TRBD1 (5 bases). Per germline, CDR1 SGHTA and CDR2 FQGNSA. V lost 3 bases, J lost 6 bases, and 6 bases lay in between. This CDR3 spans 12 amino acids.

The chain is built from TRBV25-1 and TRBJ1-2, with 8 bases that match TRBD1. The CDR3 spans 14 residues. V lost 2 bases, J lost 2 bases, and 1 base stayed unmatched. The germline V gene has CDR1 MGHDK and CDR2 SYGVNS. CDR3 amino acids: CASSEGTGNYGYTF. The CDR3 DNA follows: TGTGCCAGCAGTGAAGGGACAGGAAACTATGGCTACACCTTC.

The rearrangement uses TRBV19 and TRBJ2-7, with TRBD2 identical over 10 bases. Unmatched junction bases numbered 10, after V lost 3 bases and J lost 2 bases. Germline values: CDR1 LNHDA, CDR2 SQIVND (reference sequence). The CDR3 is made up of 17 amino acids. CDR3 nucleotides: TGTGCCAGTAGTATCTCGTCGGCTAGCGGGAGTACCTACGAGCAGTACTTC. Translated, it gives CASSISSASGSTYEQYF.

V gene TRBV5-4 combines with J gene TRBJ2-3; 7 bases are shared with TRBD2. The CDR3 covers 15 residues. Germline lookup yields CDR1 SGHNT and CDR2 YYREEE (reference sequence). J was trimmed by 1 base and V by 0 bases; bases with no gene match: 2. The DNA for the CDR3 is TGTGCCAGCAGCTTGGGAACTAGCGGCACAGATACGCAGTATTTT. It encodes CASSLGTSGTDTQYF.

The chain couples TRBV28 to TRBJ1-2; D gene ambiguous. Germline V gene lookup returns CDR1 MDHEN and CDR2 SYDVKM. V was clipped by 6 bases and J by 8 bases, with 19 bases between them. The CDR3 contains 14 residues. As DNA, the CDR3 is TGTGCCAGCAGCCTTCCACCGGGGATGAGAGGCTACACCTTC. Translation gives CASSLPPGMRGYTF.

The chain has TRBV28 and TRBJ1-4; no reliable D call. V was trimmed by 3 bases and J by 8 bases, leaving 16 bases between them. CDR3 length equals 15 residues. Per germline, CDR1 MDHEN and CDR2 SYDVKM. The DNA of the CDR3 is TGTGCCAGCAGTTTTCCCGGTAAGGGAGGAGAAAAACTGTTTTTT. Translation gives CASSFPGKGGEKLFF.

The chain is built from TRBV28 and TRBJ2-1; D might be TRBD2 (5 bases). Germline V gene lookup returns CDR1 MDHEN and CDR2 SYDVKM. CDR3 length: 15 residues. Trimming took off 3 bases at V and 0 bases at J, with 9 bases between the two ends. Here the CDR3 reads CASSFSGSSYNEQFF. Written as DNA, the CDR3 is TGTGCCAGCAGTTTCAGCGGATCCTCCTACAATGAGCAGTTCTTC.